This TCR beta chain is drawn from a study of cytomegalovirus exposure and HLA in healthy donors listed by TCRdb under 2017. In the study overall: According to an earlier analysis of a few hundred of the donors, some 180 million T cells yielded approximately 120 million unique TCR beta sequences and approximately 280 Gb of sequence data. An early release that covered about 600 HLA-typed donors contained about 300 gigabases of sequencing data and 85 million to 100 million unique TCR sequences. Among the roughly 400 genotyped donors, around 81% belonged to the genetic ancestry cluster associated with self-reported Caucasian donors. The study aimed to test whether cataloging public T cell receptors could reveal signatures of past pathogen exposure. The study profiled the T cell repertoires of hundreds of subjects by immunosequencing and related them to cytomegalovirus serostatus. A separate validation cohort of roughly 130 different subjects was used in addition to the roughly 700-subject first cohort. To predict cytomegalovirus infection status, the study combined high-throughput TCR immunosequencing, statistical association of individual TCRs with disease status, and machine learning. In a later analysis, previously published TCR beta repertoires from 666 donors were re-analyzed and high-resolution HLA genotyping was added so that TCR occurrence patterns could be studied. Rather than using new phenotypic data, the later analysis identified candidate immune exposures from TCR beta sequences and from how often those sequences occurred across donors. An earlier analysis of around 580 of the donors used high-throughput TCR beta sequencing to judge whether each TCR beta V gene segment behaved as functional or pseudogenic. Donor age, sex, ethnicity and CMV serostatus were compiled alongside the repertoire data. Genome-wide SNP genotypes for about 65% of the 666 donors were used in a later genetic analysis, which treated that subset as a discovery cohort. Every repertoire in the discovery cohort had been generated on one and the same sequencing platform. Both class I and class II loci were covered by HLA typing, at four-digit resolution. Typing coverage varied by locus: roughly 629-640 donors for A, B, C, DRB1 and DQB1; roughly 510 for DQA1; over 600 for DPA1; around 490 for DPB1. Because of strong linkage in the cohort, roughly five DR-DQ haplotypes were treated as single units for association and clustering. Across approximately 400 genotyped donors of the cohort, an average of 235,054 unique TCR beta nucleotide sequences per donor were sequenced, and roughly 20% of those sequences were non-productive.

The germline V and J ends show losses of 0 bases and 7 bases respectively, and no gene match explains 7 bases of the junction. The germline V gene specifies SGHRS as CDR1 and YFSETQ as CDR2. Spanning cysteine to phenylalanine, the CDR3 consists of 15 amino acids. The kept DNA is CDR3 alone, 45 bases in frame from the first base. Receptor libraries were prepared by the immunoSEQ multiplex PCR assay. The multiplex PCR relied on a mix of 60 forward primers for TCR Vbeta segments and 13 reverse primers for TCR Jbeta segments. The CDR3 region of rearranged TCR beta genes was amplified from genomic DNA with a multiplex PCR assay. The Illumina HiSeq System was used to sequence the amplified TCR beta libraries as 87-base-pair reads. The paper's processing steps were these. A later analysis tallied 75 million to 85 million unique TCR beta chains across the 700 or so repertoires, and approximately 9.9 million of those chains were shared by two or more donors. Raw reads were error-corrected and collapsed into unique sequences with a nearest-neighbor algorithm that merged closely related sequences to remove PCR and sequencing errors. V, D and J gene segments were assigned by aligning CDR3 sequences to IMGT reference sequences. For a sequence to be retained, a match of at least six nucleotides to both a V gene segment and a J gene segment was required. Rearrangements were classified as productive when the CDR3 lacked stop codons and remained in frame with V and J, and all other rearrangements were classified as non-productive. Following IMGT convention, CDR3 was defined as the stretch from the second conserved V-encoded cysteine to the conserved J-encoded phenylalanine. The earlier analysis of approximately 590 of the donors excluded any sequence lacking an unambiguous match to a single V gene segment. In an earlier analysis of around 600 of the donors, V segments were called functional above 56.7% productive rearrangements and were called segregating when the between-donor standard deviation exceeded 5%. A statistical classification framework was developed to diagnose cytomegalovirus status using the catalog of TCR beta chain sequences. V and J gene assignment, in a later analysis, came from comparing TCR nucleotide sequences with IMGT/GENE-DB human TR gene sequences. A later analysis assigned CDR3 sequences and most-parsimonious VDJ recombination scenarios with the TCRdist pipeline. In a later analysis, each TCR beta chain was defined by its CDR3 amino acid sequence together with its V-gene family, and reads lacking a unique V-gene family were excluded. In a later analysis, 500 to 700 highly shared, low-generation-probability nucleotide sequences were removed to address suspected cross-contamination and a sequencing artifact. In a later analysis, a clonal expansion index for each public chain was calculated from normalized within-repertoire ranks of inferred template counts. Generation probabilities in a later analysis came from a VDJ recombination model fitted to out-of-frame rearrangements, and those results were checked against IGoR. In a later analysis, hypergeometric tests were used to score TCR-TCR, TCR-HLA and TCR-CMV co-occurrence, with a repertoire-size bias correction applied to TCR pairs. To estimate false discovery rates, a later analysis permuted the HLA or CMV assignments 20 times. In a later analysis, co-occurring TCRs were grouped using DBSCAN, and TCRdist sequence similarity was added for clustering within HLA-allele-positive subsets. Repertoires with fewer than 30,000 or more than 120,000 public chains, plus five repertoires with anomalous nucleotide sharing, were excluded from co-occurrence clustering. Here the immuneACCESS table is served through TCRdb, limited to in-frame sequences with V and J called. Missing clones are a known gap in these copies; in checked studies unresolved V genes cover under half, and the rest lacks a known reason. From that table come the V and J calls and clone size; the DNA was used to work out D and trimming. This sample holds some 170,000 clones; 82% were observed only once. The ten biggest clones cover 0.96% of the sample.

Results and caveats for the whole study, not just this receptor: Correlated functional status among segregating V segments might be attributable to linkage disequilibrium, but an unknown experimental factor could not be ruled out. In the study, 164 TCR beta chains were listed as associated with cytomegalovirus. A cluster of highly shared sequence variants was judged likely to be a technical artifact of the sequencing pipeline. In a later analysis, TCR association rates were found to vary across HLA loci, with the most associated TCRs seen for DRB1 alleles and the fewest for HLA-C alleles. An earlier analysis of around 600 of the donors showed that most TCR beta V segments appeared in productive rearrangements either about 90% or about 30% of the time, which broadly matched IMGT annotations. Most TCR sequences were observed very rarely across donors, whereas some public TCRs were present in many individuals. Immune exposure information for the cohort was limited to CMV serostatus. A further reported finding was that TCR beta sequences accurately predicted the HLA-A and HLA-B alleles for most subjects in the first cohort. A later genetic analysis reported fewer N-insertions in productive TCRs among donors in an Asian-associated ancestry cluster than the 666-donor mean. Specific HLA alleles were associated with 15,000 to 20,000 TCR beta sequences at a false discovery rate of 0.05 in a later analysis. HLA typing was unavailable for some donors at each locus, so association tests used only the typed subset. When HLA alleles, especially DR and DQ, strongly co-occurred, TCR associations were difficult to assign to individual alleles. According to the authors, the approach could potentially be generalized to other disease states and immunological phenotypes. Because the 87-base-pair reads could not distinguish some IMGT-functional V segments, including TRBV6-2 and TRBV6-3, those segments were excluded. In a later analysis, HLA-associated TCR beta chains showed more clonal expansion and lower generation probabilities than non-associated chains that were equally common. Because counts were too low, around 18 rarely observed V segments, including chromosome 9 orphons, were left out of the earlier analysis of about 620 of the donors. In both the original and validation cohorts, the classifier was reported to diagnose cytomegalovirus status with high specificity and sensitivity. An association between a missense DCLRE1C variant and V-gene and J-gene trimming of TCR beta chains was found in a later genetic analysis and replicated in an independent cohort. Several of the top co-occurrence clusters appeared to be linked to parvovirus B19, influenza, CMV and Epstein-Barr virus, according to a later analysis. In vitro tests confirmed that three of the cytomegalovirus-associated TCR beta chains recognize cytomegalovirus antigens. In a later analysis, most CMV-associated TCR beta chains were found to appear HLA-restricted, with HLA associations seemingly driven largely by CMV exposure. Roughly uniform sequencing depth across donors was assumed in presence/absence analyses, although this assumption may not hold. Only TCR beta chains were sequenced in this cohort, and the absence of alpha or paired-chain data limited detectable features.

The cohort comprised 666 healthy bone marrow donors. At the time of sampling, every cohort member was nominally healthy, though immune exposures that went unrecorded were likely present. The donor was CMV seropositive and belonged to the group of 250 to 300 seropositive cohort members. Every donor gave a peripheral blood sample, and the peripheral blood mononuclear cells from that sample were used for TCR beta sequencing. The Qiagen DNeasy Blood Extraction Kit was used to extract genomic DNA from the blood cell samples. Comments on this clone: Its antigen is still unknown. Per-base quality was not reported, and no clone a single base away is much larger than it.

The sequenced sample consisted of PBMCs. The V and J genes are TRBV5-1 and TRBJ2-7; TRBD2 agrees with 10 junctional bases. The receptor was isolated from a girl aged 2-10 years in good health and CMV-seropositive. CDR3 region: CASSLELAGQREQYF. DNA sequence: TGCGCCAGCAGCTTGGAACTAGCGGGACAGAGGGAGCAGTACTTC.